Each of the 23 T cell receptor beta chains below was sequenced from the same sample in a study of shared clonotypes between healthy human individuals. Repertoires were generated with immunoSEQ multiplex PCR, while TCRdb's copy carries only in-frame clones and drops some. Among about 560,000 clones listed, around 77% were seen once. The sequenced sample consisted of PBMCs. Receptors were obtained from a woman in her thirties or forties in good health. Some clones in this sample may be carry-over from other donors' samples.

The chain has TRBV2 and TRBJ1-2; D ambiguous. Germline CDR1 SNHLY, CDR2 FYNNEI. The CDR3 is 16 amino acids. Trimming cost V 7 bases and J 0 bases, with 18 bases left between them. DNA of the CDR3: TGTGCCAGCACCCGATGGACGGGATCAGCTAACTATGGCTACACCTTC. Translated, it gives CASTRWTGSANYGYTF.

The rearrangement uses TRBV6-5 and TRBJ2-2, with D maybe TRBD2 (5 bases). Trimming took 7 bases from V and 1 from J, leaving 13 bases between them. The germline CDR1 and CDR2 sequences are MNHEY and SVGAGI. The CDR3 totals 15 residues. The CDR3 here is CASTKAGGNTGELFF. In DNA form, the CDR3 reads TGTGCCAGCACTAAGGCGGGCGGGAACACCGGGGAGCTGTTTTTT.

The CDR3 is CASSLRRGTEAFF. In DNA form, the CDR3 reads TGTGCCAGCAGTTTACGACGAGGAACTGAAGCTTTCTTT. The chain combines TRBV28 with TRBJ1-1; D is unresolved. Trimming cost V 2 bases and J 5 bases, with 9 bases left between them. Germline V gene lookup returns CDR1 MDHEN and CDR2 SYDVKM. This CDR3 has 13 residues. The full variable domain, with the rest looked up from reference TRBV28 and TRBJ1-1, is DVKVTQSSRYLVKRTGEKVFLECVQDMDHENMFWYRQDPGLGLRLIYFSYDVKMKEKGDIPEGYSVSREKKERFSLILESASTNQTSMYLCASSLRRGTEAFFGQGTRLTVV.

The CDR3 loop is CAWSVSSFGEQYF. The CDR3 DNA follows: TGTGCCTGGAGTGTCTCCAGCTTTGGCGAGCAGTACTTC. V and J are TRBV30 and TRBJ2-7; D gene uncertain. The CDR3 spans 13 residues. CDR1 and CDR2 (germline): GTSNPN, SVGIG (reference sequence). The V and J ends lost 0 bases and 6 bases respectively, with 12 bases between them. Full variable domain (outside the CDR3, taken from reference TRBV30 and TRBJ2-7): SQTIHQWPATLVQPVGSPLSLECTVEGTSNPNLYWYRQAAGRGLQLLFYSVGIGQISSEVPQNLSASRPQDRQFILSSKKLLLSDSGFYLCAWSVSSFGEQYFGPGTRLTVT.

The chain carries TRBV5-1 and TRBJ2-2; perhaps TRBD1 as D (5 bases). In germline, CDR1 is SGHRS, CDR2 YFSETQ. V was clipped by 2 bases and J by 0 bases, with 8 bases between them. This CDR3 has 15 residues. As DNA, the CDR3 is TGCGCCAGCAGCTTTGACAGCGCGAACACCGGGGAGCTGTTTTTT. This encodes CASSFDSANTGELFF.

This clone was seen many times. The chain links TRBV7-2 to TRBJ2-5; D is perhaps TRBD2 (6 bases). The CDR3 sequence is 12 residues long. Germline CDR1 and CDR2: SGHTA and FQGNSA. Trimming took 4 bases from V and 9 from J, leaving 12 bases between them. CDR3: CASSYYSGAQYF. The CDR3 bases are TGTGCCAGCAGCTACTATTCGGGGGCCCAGTACTTC. The complete variable domain, with remaining parts taken from reference TRBV7-2 and TRBJ2-5, reads GAGVSQSPSNKVTEKGKDVELRCDPISGHTALYWYRQSLGQGLEFLIYFQGNSAPDKSGLPSDRFSAERTGGSVSTLTIQRTQQEDSAVYLCASSYYSGAQYFGPGTRLLVL.

This clone turned up a few times. CDR3 nucleotide sequence: TGTGCCAGCAGCTTAGTCGATGAGCAGTTCTTC. Amino acids: CASSLVDEQFF. The chain combines TRBV11-2 with TRBJ2-1; D is ambiguous. The germline gives CDR1 SGHAT, CDR2 FQNNGV. The V gene lost 1 base and the J gene lost 8 bases, with 3 bases spanning the gap. The CDR3 spans 11 residues. The full variable domain, its missing parts supplied by reference TRBV11-2 and TRBJ2-1, is EAGVAQSPRYKIIEKRQSVAFWCNPISGHATLYWYQQILGQGPKLLIQFQNNGVVDDSQLPKDRFSAERLKGVDSTLKIQPAKLEDSAVYLCASSLVDEQFFGPGTRLTVL.

J is TRBJ2-7 and V is TRBV19; possibly TRBD1 or TRBD2 for D (5 bases each). Trimming took 5 bases from V and 6 from J, leaving 14 bases between them. This CDR3 has 13 amino acids. The germline V gene encodes CDR1 LNHDA and CDR2 SQIVND (reference sequence). The CDR3 DNA is TGTGCCAGTAGTTTCCCGGGACGTTCCGAGCAGTACTTC. Its translation is CASSFPGRSEQYF.

This chain links TRBV6-4 with TRBJ1-5, with 11 bases identical to TRBD1. The CDR3 has 14 residues. V shed 2 bases, J shed 9 bases, and the junction held 3 bases outside the gene matches. Germline CDR1 and CDR2: MRHNA and SNTAGT. CDR3 loop: CASSDGTGGGPQHF. The CDR3 DNA follows: TGTGCCAGCAGTGACGGGACAGGGGGTGGGCCCCAGCATTTT.

The genes are TRBV5-1 and TRBJ2-7; 8 nucleotides agree with TRBD2. There are 14 residues in the CDR3. Looked up from germline, CDR1 is SGHRS and CDR2 is YFSETQ. The V and J ends lost 4 bases and 4 bases, in that order; junction bases with no gene match: 7. DNA for the CDR3: TGCGCCAGCAGCCTCGGCGGGGGGCAATACGAGCAGTACTTC. Translation gives CASSLGGGQYEQYF.

The rearrangement links TRBV5-1 to TRBJ2-7; D perhaps matches TRBD1 (6 bases). The CDR3 loop spans 14 amino acids. CDR1 SGHRS and CDR2 YFSETQ come from the germline V gene. V was cut by 6 bases and J by 4 bases, with 17 bases left in between. This CDR3 is CASTPGTSTYEQYF. CDR3 in DNA: TGCGCCAGCACCCCCGGGACAAGTACGTACGAGCAGTACTTC.

The chain uses TRBV2 and TRBJ1-1; D might be TRBD1 (6 bases). The germline CDR1 and CDR2 sequences are SNHLY and FYNNEI. Trimming removed 7 bases from V and 6 bases from J, with 18 bases in between. This CDR3 contains 14 residues. The CDR3 spells CASNSQGGESEAFF. CDR3 nucleotide sequence: TGTGCCAGCAATTCACAAGGGGGAGAGTCTGAAGCTTTCTTT.

This chain links TRBV5-1 with TRBJ1-4, with TRBD1 as a possible D gene (5 bases). CDR3 length: 17 residues. V lost 0 bases to trimming and J lost 0 bases, with 12 bases between them. Germline V lookup: CDR1 SGHRS, CDR2 YFSETQ. CDR3 sequence (DNA): TGCGCCAGCAGCTTGGATGGGGACCTCGCAACTAATGAAAAACTGTTTTTT. It encodes CASSLDGDLATNEKLFF.

This clone has more than one count but fewer than ten. V gene TRBV29-1 combines with J gene TRBJ1-1, with D possibly matching TRBD1 (5 bases). The germline V gene has CDR1 SQVTM and CDR2 ANQGSEA. The V end lost 4 bases, the J end lost 0 bases, and 12 bases lay between the germline ends. The CDR3 totals 14 residues. The DNA of the CDR3 is TGCAGCGTTGGGCCCGGACACATGAACACTGAAGCTTTCTTT. Translated: CSVGPGHMNTEAFF.

Remarks on this clone: Germline is not matched at one junction end, which may reflect a read error. V usage is TRBV5-1 and J usage is TRBJ1-1; tentative D call: TRBD1 (6 bases). The CDR3 runs to 14 residues. Germline CDR1 reads SGHRS; CDR2 reads YFSETQ. CDR3 in DNA: TGCGCCAGCAACTTGGCGGGGGCGGACACTGAAGCTTTCTTT. This translates into CASNLAGADTEAFF. The whole variable domain, filled in from reference TRBV5-1 and TRBJ1-1, reads KAGVTQTPRYLIKTRGQQVTLSCSPISGHRSVSWYQQTPGQGLQFLFEYFSETQRNKGNFPGRFSGRQFSNSRSEMNVSTLELGDSALYLCASNLAGADTEAFFGQGTRLTVV.

The V call is TRBV30, the J call TRBJ1-2; D is unresolved. The V gene lost 2 bases and the J gene lost 4 bases, with 17 bases spanning the gap. Germline lookup yields CDR1 GTSNPN and CDR2 SVGIG (reference sequence). The CDR3 has 15 residues. The CDR3 here is CAWSPESGPSYGYTF. CDR3 nucleotide sequence: TGTGCCTGGAGTCCGGAGTCAGGCCCGTCCTATGGCTACACCTTC.

The rearrangement uses TRBV7-2 and TRBJ2-7; D unclear. Trimming pared 3 bases from V and 2 bases from J, leaving 17 bases between. From germline, CDR1 is SGHTA and CDR2 FQGNSA. The CDR3 has 16 residues. The CDR3 sequence is CASSFSLDPSTYEQYF. Here the CDR3 DNA reads TGTGCCAGCAGCTTTTCGCTGGATCCTTCTACCTACGAGCAGTACTTC.

The genes are TRBV11-2 and TRBJ2-7; 7 positions agree with TRBD2. J gave up 2 bases and V 5 bases, and 9 bases lay outside the gene matches. Per the germline V gene, CDR1 is SGHAT and CDR2 is FQNNGV. This CDR3 comprises 15 residues. The CDR3 DNA sequence: TGTGCCAGCAGCCAAGAACCTAGCGGAGCCTACGAGCAGTACTTC. Translation gives CASSQEPSGAYEQYF.

This rearrangement joins TRBV16 to TRBJ2-2, with D unresolved. Germline CDR1 reads KGHSY; CDR2 reads FQNENV. This CDR3 is 15 amino acids long. Deletions cut 1 base from V and 6 bases from J, with 12 bases between. CDR3 DNA sequence: TGTGCCAGCAGCCAATATGCCCTGGGCCCCGGGGAGCTGTTTTTT. Translated, it gives CASSQYALGPGELFF.

Written as DNA, the CDR3 is TGTGCCAGCGTCCCTCGCGCTTCGAACACCGGGGAGCTGTTTTTT. Translating it yields CASVPRASNTGELFF. V and J are TRBV7-8 and TRBJ2-2; no clear D. The CDR3 is 15 amino acids. V gave up 8 bases and J gave up 0 bases, with 13 bases separating them. Per the germline V gene, CDR1 is SGHVS and CDR2 is FQNEAQ.

The chain is built from TRBV6-1 and TRBJ2-7; possible D gene TRBD2, 5 bases. Germline values: CDR1 MNHNS, CDR2 SASEGT. V lost 3 bases and J lost 5, with 8 bases in between. The CDR3 runs 12 residues. The CDR3 nucleotides read TGTGCCAGCAGTGATACTAGTGACGAGCAGTACTTC. Residues: CASSDTSDEQYF.

This chain uses TRBV30 with TRBJ2-2; the D is unclear. Per the germline V gene, CDR1 is GTSNPN and CDR2 is SVGIG (reference sequence). This CDR3 contains 13 residues. V was cut by 4 bases and J by 7 bases, with 13 bases left in between. The CDR3 DNA reads TGTGCCTGGAACGGCCCTTTTGGCGGGGAGCTGTTTTTT. Translating it yields CAWNGPFGGELFF.

The chain combines TRBV5-1 with TRBJ2-7; possible D gene TRBD1, 6 bases. Deletions cut 7 bases from V and 3 bases from J, with 11 bases between. The CDR3 length is 12 residues. Germline-derived CDR1 and CDR2 are SGHRS and YFSETQ. As DNA, the CDR3 is TGCGCCAGCGGCCGGGACAACTACGAGCAGTACTTC. Its translation is CASGRDNYEQYF.